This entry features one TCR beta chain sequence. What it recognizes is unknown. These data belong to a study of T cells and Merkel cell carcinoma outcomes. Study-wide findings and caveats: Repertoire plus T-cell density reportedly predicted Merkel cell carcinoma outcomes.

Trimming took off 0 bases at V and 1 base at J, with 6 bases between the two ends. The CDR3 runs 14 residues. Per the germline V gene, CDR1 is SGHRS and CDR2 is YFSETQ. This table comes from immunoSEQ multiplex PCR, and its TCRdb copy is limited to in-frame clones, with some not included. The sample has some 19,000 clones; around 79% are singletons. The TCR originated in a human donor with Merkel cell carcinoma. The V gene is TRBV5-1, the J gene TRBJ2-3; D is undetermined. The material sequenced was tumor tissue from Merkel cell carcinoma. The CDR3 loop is CASSLERGTDTQYF. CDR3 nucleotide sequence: TGCGCCAGCAGCTTGGAAAGGGGCACAGATACGCAGTATTTT.